Described below is a single TCR beta chain sequence and its context. This CDR3 is built from 12 residues. Trimming pared 0 bases from V and 8 bases from J, leaving 8 bases between. From germline, CDR1 is SQVTM and CDR2 ANQGSEA. Primers: 60 Vbeta forward and 13 Jbeta reverse. Here immunoSEQ multiplex PCR was the method, and the copy in TCRdb shows in-frame clones only, minus some. The sample lists about 36,000 clones, over 60% occurring once. This specimen comes from a study of cytomegalovirus exposure and HLA in healthy donors. Sequencing input: PBMCs. This chain uses TRBV29-1 with TRBJ2-1, with D maybe TRBD2 (6 bases). This receptor was taken from a man younger than 45 in good health and CMV-seronegative. In nucleotides, the CDR3 is TGCAGCGTTGAAGAATGGGGGGATGAGCAGTTCTTC. Encoded protein: CSVEEWGDEQFF.